The clone carrying this T cell receptor beta chain showed up many times. Its cognate antigen is unknown. The data were taken from a study of T cells in Graves' hyperthyroidism and ophthalmopathy. Study overall: Peripheral blood was secured at the point of initial diagnosis, before any treatment.

Diagnostic assessment was based on clinical symptoms, serum thyroxine and TRAb, thyroid ultrasound and orbital computed tomography. The TCR beta CDR3 regions underwent amplification using RNA transcripts as the source. HTBI primers were used for first-round RT-PCR of the TCR CDR3. TCRdb re-derived calls from the multiplex PCR reads in MiXCR, one entry per CDR3 protein. The table lists 300,000 to 450,000 distinct CDR3 sequences, 25% of them singletons. Study-level findings and limits: Blood also showed most of the thyroid clonotypes that were expanded above 0.001.

Germline assignment: CDR1 SEHNR and CDR2 FQNEAQ (reference sequence). CDR3 length: 15 amino acids. V gave up 7 bases and J gave up 0 bases, with 13 bases separating them. The source is a man aged 50 to 59 with Graves' hyperthyroidism. The material sequenced was blood. The chain employs TRBV7-9 and TRBJ2-1; the D is unclear. The CDR3 spells CASNQKDLSYNEQFF. CDR3 nucleotide sequence: TGTGCCAGCAACCAAAAGGACCTCTCCTACAATGAGCAGTTCTTC.